The 25 T cell receptor beta chains given below trace back to one sample, sequenced in a study of shared clonotypes between healthy human individuals. The assay was immunoSEQ multiplex PCR, and TCRdb's table has in-frame clones only and misses some. The sample has fewer than 1 million clones, roughly 96% seen once. Naive CD8 cells comprised CD45RO-negative, CCR7-positively selected cells, excluding terminally differentiated effector memory CD45RA+ cells. Sample: naive CD8+ T cells sorted from blood. The receptors stem from a man aged 30 to 39 in good health.

The rearrangement joins TRBV7-9 to TRBJ1-5, with D possibly being TRBD1 (5 bases). The germline CDR1 and CDR2 sequences are SEHNR and FQNEAQ (reference sequence). V dropped 3 bases and J dropped 2 bases, with 8 bases sitting between them. This CDR3 region has 14 residues. The CDR3 here is CASSFAGRNQPQHF. The CDR3 DNA sequence: TGTGCCAGCAGCTTCGCGGGGCGCAATCAGCCCCAGCATTTT.

As to this clone: One end of the junction is discordant with germline, which a read error may explain. The chain combines TRBV27 with TRBJ1-1; D is uncertain. CDR1 MNHEY and CDR2 SMNVEV come from the germline V gene (reference sequence). There are 9 residues in the CDR3. The chain's CDR3 is CARWPRRPF. DNA for the CDR3: TGTGCCAGGTGGCCAAGGCGTCCGTTT.

The rearrangement links TRBV27 to TRBJ2-6; D gene unclear. The CDR3 is 15 amino acids. Deletions cut 2 bases from V and 1 base from J, with 6 bases between. Germline CDR1 is MNHEY and CDR2 is SMNVEV (reference sequence). The DNA for the CDR3 is TGTGCCAGCAGTTTACGAGGTTCTGGGGCCAACGTCCTGACTTTC. The encoded protein is CASSLRGSGANVLTF.

The V gene is TRBV7-8, the J gene TRBJ1-2; TRBD1 might be the D (5 bases). Germline V gene sequence: CDR1 SGHVS, CDR2 FQNEAQ. Trimming removed 1 base from V and 1 base from J, with 13 bases in between. The CDR3 runs 16 residues. CDR3 amino acids: CASSLERGELNYGYTF. CDR3 coding DNA: TGTGCCAGCAGCTTAGAAAGGGGAGAACTTAACTATGGCTACACCTTC.

The V call is TRBV28, the J call TRBJ2-2; TRBD2 aligns across 7 bases. The CDR3 runs to 14 residues. Germline V gives CDR1 MDHEN, CDR2 SYDVKM. V shed 6 bases and J 3 bases; nucleotides not matched to a gene: 4. CDR3 amino acids: CASSRAGDTGELFF. CDR3 DNA sequence: TGTGCCAGCAGCCGGGCGGGGGACACCGGGGAGCTGTTTTTT. Full variable domain (remainder filled in from reference TRBV28 and TRBJ2-2): DVKVTQSSRYLVKRTGEKVFLECVQDMDHENMFWYRQDPGLGLRLIYFSYDVKMKEKGDIPEGYSVSREKKERFSLILESASTNQTSMYLCASSRAGDTGELFFGEGSRLTVL.

V is TRBV7-6 and J is TRBJ2-1; 12 bases map to TRBD2. CDR1 and CDR2 (germline): SGHVS, FNYEAQ. The CDR3 sequence is 15 residues long. J was trimmed by 7 bases and V by 3 bases; bases with no gene match: 4. CDR3 loop: CASSFSTSGGNEQFF. The CDR3 DNA reads as TGTGCCAGCAGCTTTTCGACTAGCGGGGGAAATGAGCAGTTCTTC.

The chain uses TRBV27 and TRBJ2-7; 9 bases align to TRBD2. This CDR3 comprises 15 residues. J lost 5 bases, V lost 3 bases, and 8 bases had no gene match. Germline assignment: CDR1 MNHEY and CDR2 SMNVEV (reference sequence). The CDR3 region is CASSFLAGGPHEQYF. The CDR3 nucleotides read TGTGCCAGCAGTTTTTTGGCGGGAGGGCCCCACGAGCAGTACTTC.

V gene TRBV20-1 combines with J gene TRBJ2-1; D gene ambiguous. The V end lost 7 bases, the J end lost 8 bases, and 9 bases lay between the germline ends. This CDR3 comprises 10 residues. Germline V CDR1 and CDR2: DFQATT, SNEGSKA (reference sequence). CDR3 nucleotide sequence: TGCAGTGTGGCTGCTCATGAGCAGTTCTTC. Residues: CSVAAHEQFF.

V usage is TRBV2 and J usage is TRBJ2-5, with D perhaps TRBD1 (6 bases). Trimming left V 10 bases short and J 4 bases short, with 16 bases between. The CDR3 spans 13 residues. Germline loops: CDR1 SNHLY, CDR2 FYNNEI. The CDR3, as DNA: TGTGCCACTCACCAGGGGTGGGGAGAGACCCAGTACTTC. Its protein product is CATHQGWGETQYF.

The chain links TRBV29-1 to TRBJ2-7; 7 positions agree with TRBD1. The CDR3 has 17 residues. The J segment lost 4 bases and the V segment lost 7 bases, leaving 22 bases of the junction unmatched. CDR1 is SQVTM, CDR2 ANQGSEA, per germline. The CDR3: CSAHLPNRDSSRYEQYF. DNA of the CDR3: TGCAGCGCCCACTTACCCAACCGGGACAGTAGTCGGTACGAGCAGTACTTC.

The rearrangement uses TRBV18 and TRBJ2-2; perhaps TRBD1 as D (6 bases). V dropped 5 bases and J dropped 3 bases, with 10 bases sitting between them. Per germline, CDR1 KGHSH and CDR2 LQKENI. The CDR3 sequence is 14 residues long. DNA of the CDR3: TGTGCCAGCTCAAGGACAGAATACACCGGGGAGCTGTTTTTT. Amino acids: CASSRTEYTGELFF.

The chain links TRBV11-2 to TRBJ2-1; maybe TRBD1 (5 bases). Germline CDR1 is SGHAT and CDR2 is FQNNGV. There are 14 residues in the CDR3. Trimming stripped 4 bases from V and 8 bases from J, with 15 bases between. CDR3 nucleotides: TGTGCCAGCAGCTCCTATAGGGGCGGTGATGAGCAGTTCTTC. Translated: CASSSYRGGDEQFF.

The chain has TRBV28 and TRBJ2-2; possibly TRBD1 or TRBD2 for D (5 bases each). The V end was cut by 5 bases, the J end by 1 base, with 11 bases between. CDR1 is MDHEN, CDR2 SYDVKM, per germline. The CDR3 runs 15 residues. The chain's CDR3 is CASSPGTGNTGELFF. The DNA for the CDR3 is TGTGCCAGCAGTCCCGGGACGGGGAACACCGGGGAGCTGTTTTTT.

The chain recombines TRBV27 with TRBJ1-1, with D maybe TRBD1 (5 bases). CDR1 is MNHEY and CDR2 is SMNVEV in the germline V gene (reference sequence). The ends were cut back, 7 bases at V and 0 bases at J, with 9 bases in the middle. This CDR3 comprises 13 residues. The DNA of the CDR3 is TGTGCCAGCAAGGACAACCTGAACACTGAAGCTTTCTTT. It codes for CASKDNLNTEAFF.

This chain links TRBV4-1 with TRBJ2-1; possible D gene TRBD1, 6 bases. This CDR3 has 16 amino acids. V lost 4 bases, J lost 0 bases, and 13 bases lay in between. Germline CDR1 MGHRA, CDR2 YSYEKL. The CDR3 DNA reads TGCGCCAGCAGCCTCCGGACAGACGACTCCTACAATGAGCAGTTCTTC. Translating gives CASSLRTDDSYNEQFF.

This chain connects TRBV15 to TRBJ2-7; 12 bases agree with TRBD2. Germline V CDR1 and CDR2: LNHNV, YYDKDF (reference sequence). V dropped 5 bases and J dropped 6; count of bases not matched to a gene: 8. The CDR3 spans 15 residues. The CDR3 loop reads CATSDTTSGRSEQYF. The DNA of the CDR3 is TGTGCCACCAGCGATACAACTAGCGGGAGGAGCGAGCAGTACTTC.

The chain employs TRBV9 and TRBJ2-2; D not resolved. From germline, CDR1 is SGDLS and CDR2 YYNGEE. This CDR3 is built from 14 residues. V gave up 8 bases and J gave up 0 bases, with 11 bases separating them. The CDR3 is CASQVGSNTGELFF. CDR3 sequence (DNA): TGTGCCAGTCAGGTGGGTTCGAACACCGGGGAGCTGTTTTTT.

V and J are TRBV19 and TRBJ2-7, with a tentative D call TRBD2 (7 bases). Between the trimmed V and J ends, which lost 4 bases and 2 bases, there was a span of 12 bases. The germline gives CDR1 LNHDA, CDR2 SQIVND (reference sequence). The CDR3 spans 14 residues. CDR3 nucleotide sequence: TGTGCCAGTAGTAAGCAGCGGGACACCTACGAGCAGTACTTC. Amino acids: CASSKQRDTYEQYF.

The CDR3 region is CSASGYSYNEQFF. The CDR3 bases are TGCAGCGCCTCAGGTTACTCCTACAATGAGCAGTTCTTC. The V gene is TRBV29-1, the J gene TRBJ2-1; D is ambiguous. V was clipped by 7 bases and J by 0 bases, with 10 bases between them. Germline V gene data show CDR1 as SQVTM and CDR2 as ANQGSEA. There are 13 residues in the CDR3.

The gene calls are TRBV4-1 and TRBJ2-3; 12 bases align to TRBD2. Germline lookup yields CDR1 MGHRA and CDR2 YSYEKL. This CDR3 region has 16 residues. The J segment lost 6 bases and the V segment lost 5 bases, leaving 9 bases of the junction unmatched. CDR3 in amino acids: CASSERLAGVSDTQYF. CDR3 DNA sequence: TGCGCCAGCAGCGAGAGACTAGCGGGAGTCTCGGATACGCAGTATTTT.

This clone has just a few counts. The chain combines TRBV10-2 with TRBJ1-5; D ambiguous. The CDR3 has 12 residues. V was clipped by 4 bases and J by 0 bases, with 1 base between them. Germline V gene sequence: CDR1 WSHSY, CDR2 SAAADI. The CDR3 protein is CASSVSNQPQHF. The CDR3 DNA reads as TGCGCCAGCAGTGTTAGCAATCAGCCCCAGCATTTT.

This chain connects TRBV7-9 to TRBJ2-7, with 9 bases lining up with TRBD1. The germline gives CDR1 SEHNR, CDR2 FQNEAQ (reference sequence). The V and J ends lost 2 bases and 7 bases, in that order; junction bases with no gene match: 12. The CDR3 totals 16 residues. DNA for the CDR3: TGTGCCAGCAGCTTATCCTCGAACTACAGGGGGCAAGAGCAGTACTTC. This codes for CASSLSSNYRGQEQYF. The entire variable domain, with the rest obtained from reference TRBV7-9 and TRBJ2-7, is as follows: DTGVSQNPRHKITKRGQNVTFRCDPISEHNRLYWYRQTLGQGPEFLTYFQNEAQLEKSRLLSDRFSAERPKGSFSTLEIQRTEQGDSAMYLCASSLSSNYRGQEQYFGPGTRLTVT.

The chain recombines TRBV27 with TRBJ2-5; D unclear. This CDR3 has 13 residues. V was cut by 5 bases and J by 4 bases, with 11 bases left in between. Per the germline V gene, CDR1 is MNHEY and CDR2 is SMNVEV (reference sequence). The CDR3 DNA follows: TGTGCCAGCAGTCCACTCATTTCAGAGACCCAGTACTTC. It encodes CASSPLISETQYF.

This chain links TRBV12-5 with TRBJ2-1; weak D call: TRBD2 (5 bases). Germline values: CDR1 LGHNT, CDR2 FRNRAP. This CDR3 comprises 16 residues. The V end was cut by 1 base, the J end by 0 bases, with 10 bases between. In DNA form, the CDR3 reads TGTGCTAGTGGTTTGGGGACTGAGAGCTCCTACAATGAGCAGTTCTTC. Its translation is CASGLGTESSYNEQFF.

This chain joins TRBV29-1 and TRBJ2-5; 8 positions agree with TRBD2. This CDR3 has 13 amino acids. V was clipped by 3 bases and J by 2 bases; unmatched bases: 2. Per germline, CDR1 SQVTM and CDR2 ANQGSEA. The CDR3 nucleotides read TGCAGCGTTGAGACTAGCGAACAAGAGACCCAGTACTTC. Translation gives CSVETSEQETQYF.